Below, 9 T cell receptor beta chains from the same sample are listed, as sequenced in a study of CD8+ T cells in alopecia areata. Once RNA had been extracted, it was reverse transcribed into cDNA to act as the sequencing template. The assay was immunoSEQ multiplex PCR, and TCRdb's table has in-frame clones only and misses some. The table lists 150,000 or so clones, roughly 86% of them singletons, with approximately 13% in the top ten. Treatment here: oral pan-JAK inhibitor, 5-10 mg twice daily. The sequencing here drew on CD8+ T cells sorted from blood, taken at week 4, from a patient treated with tofacitinib. These receptors originate from a human donor with alopecia areata.

The gene calls are TRBV27 and TRBJ2-3; 8 bases map to TRBD2. The V gene's germline CDR1 is MNHEY and CDR2 SMNVEV (reference sequence). V shed 2 bases and J 4 bases; nucleotides not matched to a gene: 5. The CDR3 spans 15 residues. CDR3 DNA sequence: TGTGCCAGCAGTTTACCAGCGGGAGCGGCAGATACGCAGTATTTT. This translates into CASSLPAGAADTQYF.

This clone was found a few times. V is TRBV25-1 and J is TRBJ2-7, with TRBD1 identical over 9 bases. CDR1 and CDR2 from the germline V gene are MGHDK and SYGVNS. CDR3 size: 14 residues. J was trimmed by 4 bases and V by 5 bases; bases with no gene match: 6. CDR3 sequence reads: CASSLPGTGYEQYF. CDR3 DNA sequence: TGTGCCAGCAGTCTCCCCGGGACAGGGTACGAGCAGTACTTC.

The V and J genes are TRBV7-8 and TRBJ1-3; D call uncertain. V lost 2 bases and J lost 1, with 9 bases in between. The V gene's germline CDR1 is SGHVS and CDR2 FQNEAQ. The CDR3 runs to 15 residues. CDR3 loop: CASSLTHESGNTIYF. In DNA, the CDR3 is TGTGCCAGCAGCTTAACACACGAGTCTGGAAACACCATATATTTT. Looking up the rest from reference TRBV7-8 and TRBJ1-3 gives the full variable domain: GAGVSQSPRYKVAKRGQDVALRCDPISGHVSLFWYQQALGQGPEFLTYFQNEAQLDKSGLPSDRFFAERPEGSVSTLKIQRTQQEDSAVYLCASSLTHESGNTIYFGEGSWLTVV.

The rearrangement joins TRBV6-5 to TRBJ2-3; D remains unclear. Trimming left V 7 bases short and J 5 bases short, with 7 bases between. The CDR3 sequence is 11 residues long. The germline gives CDR1 MNHEY, CDR2 SVGAGI. The CDR3 spells CASIGGDTQYF. The CDR3, as DNA: TGTGCCAGCATTGGCGGAGATACGCAGTATTTT.

This clone occurred once. The chain is built from TRBV6-6 and TRBJ2-3; 7 bases agree with TRBD1. Trimming at V came to 1 base and at J to 4 bases, leaving 8 bases not matched to a gene. Looked up from germline, CDR1 is MNHNY and CDR2 is SVGAGI (reference sequence). The CDR3 loop spans 16 amino acids. Here the CDR3 DNA reads TGTGCCAGCAGTTACTATGAGCAGGGGGTGTCAGATACGCAGTATTTT. Amino acids: CASSYYEQGVSDTQYF.

The chain carries TRBV4-1 and TRBJ2-1, with D hard to call. Trimming stripped 0 bases from V and 6 bases from J, with 12 bases between. This CDR3 has 15 residues. In germline, CDR1 is MGHRA, CDR2 YSYEKL. DNA for the CDR3: TGCGCCAGCAGCCAAGATGTCGGCGGCTTCAATGAGCAGTTCTTC. Amino acids: CASSQDVGGFNEQFF.

V gene TRBV29-1 combines with J gene TRBJ2-1; D not resolved. The V gene lost 3 bases and the J gene lost 5 bases, with 14 bases spanning the gap. This CDR3 comprises 14 residues. CDR1 and CDR2 (germline): SQVTM, ANQGSEA. In DNA form, the CDR3 reads TGCAGCGTTGACTTTGGGCGTGGGAACAATGAGCAGTTCTTC. Amino acids: CSVDFGRGNNEQFF.

This rearrangement joins TRBV2 to TRBJ2-3, with TRBD2 as a possible D gene (5 bases). V dropped 8 bases and J dropped 5 bases, with 14 bases sitting between them. The CDR3 is 13 residues long. Germline CDR1 and CDR2: SNHLY and FYNNEI. As DNA, the CDR3 is TGTGCCAGCGGACCAGAAGCGGTAGATACGCAGTATTTT. It encodes CASGPEAVDTQYF.

The chain combines TRBV2 with TRBJ2-7; TRBD1 matches at 8 bases. Germline CDR1 is SNHLY and CDR2 is FYNNEI. V lost 6 bases, J lost 2 bases, and 9 bases stayed unmatched. This CDR3 is 15 amino acids long. The CDR3 DNA is TGTGCCAGCAGCGAACCCGGACAGGGCACCTACGAGCAGTACTTC. Residues: CASSEPGQGTYEQYF.